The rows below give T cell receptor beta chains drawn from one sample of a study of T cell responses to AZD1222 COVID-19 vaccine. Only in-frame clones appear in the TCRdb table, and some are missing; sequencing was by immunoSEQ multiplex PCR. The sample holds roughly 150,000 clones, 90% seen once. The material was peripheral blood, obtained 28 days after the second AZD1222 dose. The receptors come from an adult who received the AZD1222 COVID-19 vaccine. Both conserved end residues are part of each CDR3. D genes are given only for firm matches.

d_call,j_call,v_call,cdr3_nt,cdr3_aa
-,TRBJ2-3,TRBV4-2,TGTGCCAGCAGCCAAGCAACAGTCACAGATACGCAGTATTTT,CASSQATVTDTQYF
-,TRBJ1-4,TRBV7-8,TGTGCCAGCAGCTTAGTCGGCTGGGACCAAAGGGATGATGAAAAACTGTTTTTT,CASSLVGWDQRDDEKLFF
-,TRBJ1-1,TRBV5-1,TGCGCCAGCAAAACCGTCAACACTGAAGCTTTCTTT,CASKTVNTEAFF
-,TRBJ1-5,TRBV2,TGTGCCAGCAGCGACCGAAGGGGAAATCAGCCCCAGCATTTT,CASSDRRGNQPQHF
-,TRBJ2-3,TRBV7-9,TGTGCCAGCAGCCCCACAGATACGCAGTATTTT,CASSPTDTQYF
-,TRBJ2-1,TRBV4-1,TGCGCCAGCAGCCAAGATACCGTCCCTGTTGAGCAGTTCTTC,CASSQDTVPVEQFF
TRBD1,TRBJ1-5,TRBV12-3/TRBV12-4,TGCGCCTCCGGGACAGGGTACAATCAGCCCCAGCATTTT,CASGTGYNQPQHF
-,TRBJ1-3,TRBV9,TGTGCCAGCAGCGTAGACCCCGGGGCCGAGGTCACCATATATTTT,CASSVDPGAEVTIYF
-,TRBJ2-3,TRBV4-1,TGCGCCAGCAGCTCCGACCTCGGCCTCTTCACAGATACGCAGTATTTT,CASSSDLGLFTDTQYF
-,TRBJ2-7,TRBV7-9,TGTGCCAGCAGCCATGGGGAGATTCCCTACGAGCAGTACTTC,CASSHGEIPYEQYF
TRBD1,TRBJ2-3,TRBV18,TGTGCCAGCTCACCGAGGTCACCGGGACAGGGGAGCACAGATACGCAGTATTTT,CASSPRSPGQGSTDTQYF
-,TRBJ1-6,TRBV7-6,TGTGCCAGCAGCGAAGACATACGCTCCTATAATTCACCCCTCCACTTT,CASSEDIRSYNSPLHF
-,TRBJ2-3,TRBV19,TGTGCCAGTACCCATGGCGGGGGCACAGATACGCAGTATTTT,CASTHGGGTDTQYF
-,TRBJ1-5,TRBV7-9,TGTGCCAGCGGAGATCAGCCCCAGCATTTT,CASGDQPQHF
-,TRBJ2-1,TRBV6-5,TGTGCCACCTACTCTGGGTTCCATGAGCAGTTCTTC,CATYSGFHEQFF
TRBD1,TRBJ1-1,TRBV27,TGTGCCAGCAGTGGACAGGAAATGAACACTGAAGCTTTCTTT,CASSGQEMNTEAFF
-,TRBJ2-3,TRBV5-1,TGCGCCAGCAGCTTCTCGCGGGAATCCACAGATACGCAGTATTTT,CASSFSRESTDTQYF
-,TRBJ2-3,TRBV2,TGTGCCAGCAGTGTCGGGACCGGTCGAGATACGCAGTATTTT,CASSVGTGRDTQYF